This T cell receptor beta chain is drawn from a study of breast tumors, draining lymph nodes, adjacent tissues. General observations from the study: Tumors had less TCR diversity than lymph nodes, more than nontumor tissue. That most tumor T cells come from lymph nodes remained unproven. Tumor and nontumor repertoires were significantly more similar in luminal-like than in basal-like breast cancer.

CDR1 and CDR2 (germline): SNHLY, FYNNEI. CDR3 length: 16 amino acids. V lost 4 bases to trimming and J lost 5 bases; unmatched junction nucleotides: 11. In TCRdb, the multiplex PCR reads were re-called with MiXCR into one record per CDR3 protein. The sample shows 200,000 or so distinct CDR3 sequences, approximately 33% of them seen only once. On this clonotype itself: The antigen is not known.

Axillary draining lymph nodes of breast cancer patients supplied the node samples. The specimen sequenced was axillary lymph node tissue. The receptor's source is a female donor with breast cancer. Some clones in this sample may be carry-over from other donors' samples. The J gene is TRBJ2-3, the V gene TRBV2; 8 bases agree with TRBD2. The DNA for the CDR3 is TGTGCCAGCAGTGTAACCATAGCGGGGCTGGGAGATACGCAGTATTTT. Amino acids: CASSVTIAGLGDTQYF.